Listed below are T cell receptor beta chains from one sample, sequenced in a study of CD8 T cells in Susac syndrome. TCRdb recomputed calls from the immunoSEQ multiplex PCR reads with MiXCR, one row per CDR3 protein. Among fewer than 350,000 distinct CDR3 sequences listed, approximately 85% were seen once. Material: CD8+ T cells from PBMCs. The receptors come from a human donor with multiple sclerosis. CDR3s include the opening cysteine and the closing phenylalanine or tryptophan.

v_call cdr3_length cdr3_aa
TRBV19 13 CASSPTGYTEAFF
TRBV28 16 CASSFPAGASSYEQYF
TRBV11-2 17 CASSLFRRLAGGNEQFF
TRBV7-9 13 CASSLGPVYGYTF
TRBV7-9 12 CASSSMRETQYF
TRBV11-2 15 CASSPPGGLVYGYTF
TRBV6-5 14 CASSYSISGGEAFF
TRBV7-9 16 CASSFGINPLGYGYTF
TRBV7-9 14 CASSLNSGTHEQYF
TRBV21-1 13 CASDRGWGQPQHF
TRBV4-3 17 CASSQVIGGYMAGTQYF
TRBV27 16 CASSLVATGSSYEQYF
TRBV19 14 CASSIALAGVEQYF
TRBV12-3/TRBV12-4 18 CASSFQPGRDSIYNEQFF
TRBV27 14 CASSFHPENYGYTF
TRBV7-9 15 CASSFGSAYSYEQYF
TRBV4-3 15 CASRMETGIAGELFF
TRBV4-3 16 CASSQLHRETKNIQYF
TRBV19 15 CASSISGRALNEQFF
TRBV7-2 19 CASSLAGSAGGLSYNEQFF
TRBV14 19 CASSLPTSGSMSVAYEQYF
TRBV19 18 CASSKGWGQGFSNQPQHF
TRBV6-2/TRBV6-3 12 CASSPVPDTQYF
TRBV7-2 14 CASSFYSANTEAFF
TRBV20-1 18 CSARPTDPGTGATDTQYF
TRBV4-1 15 CASSQEPRGATEAFF
TRBV11-2 18 CASSPGQGRSPTYNEQFF
TRBV7-9 12 CASSSSGDEQYF
TRBV19 16 CASSIDMGLAMNEQFF
TRBV10-2 13 CASSESRVYEQYF
TRBV4-3 15 CASSRPGTANTEAFF
TRBV20-1 17 CSAVPGLAEKGTYEQYF
TRBV28 15 CASHGTGLNTGELLF
TRBV6-2/TRBV6-3 12 CASTPGHGGYTF
TRBV7-9 13 CASSSTGESEAFF
TRBV4-3 17 CASSPSLSTSSTGELFF
TRBV12-3/TRBV12-4 17 CASRMDHGTGLPDTQYF
TRBV28 18 CASSLPAPDMRGNQPQHF
TRBV19 15 CASSVGPTSTDTQYF
TRBV6-2/TRBV6-3 12 CASRNTGDGYTF
TRBV11-2 18 CASSSRDTNSRRSNEQFF
TRBV7-8 17 CASSLYYREGVNTEAFF
TRBV4-3 19 CASSQEGPGAGLRSYEQYF
TRBV5-8 15 CASSGTGLKRSEQYF
TRBV29-1 16 CSVEDHGGDSYNEQFF
TRBV6-1 16 CASSESAGSSYNEQFF
TRBV4-2 15 CASSQDLGMGNTIYF
TRBV6-2/TRBV6-3 11 CASSWTLQAFF
TRBV6-2/TRBV6-3 13 CASTVLPTDTQYF
TRBV4-3 15 CASSQDGASGKTQYF
TRBV28 14 CASTPKDGQETQYF
TRBV6-1 12 CASSETPDEQYF
TRBV27 14 CASKSASDSYEQYF
TRBV18 16 CASSPHRRQTLYGYTF
TRBV7-2 13 CASSLVPTDTQYF